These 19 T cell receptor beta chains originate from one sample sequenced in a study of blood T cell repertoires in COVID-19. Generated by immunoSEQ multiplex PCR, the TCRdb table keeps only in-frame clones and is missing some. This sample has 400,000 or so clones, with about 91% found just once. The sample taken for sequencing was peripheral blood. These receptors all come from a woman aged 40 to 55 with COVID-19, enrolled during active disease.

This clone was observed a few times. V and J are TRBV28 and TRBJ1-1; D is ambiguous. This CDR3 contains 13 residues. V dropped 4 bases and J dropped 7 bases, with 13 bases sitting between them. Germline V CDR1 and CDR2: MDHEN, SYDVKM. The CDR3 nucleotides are TGTGCCAGCAGTTCTCGCGGGCCATATGAAGCTTTCTTT. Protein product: CASSSRGPYEAFF.

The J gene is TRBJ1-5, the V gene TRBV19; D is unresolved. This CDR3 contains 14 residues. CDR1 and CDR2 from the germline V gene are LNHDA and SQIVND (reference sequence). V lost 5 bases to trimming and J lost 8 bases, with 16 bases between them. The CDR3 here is CASSSVRGSKPQHF. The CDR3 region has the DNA TGTGCCAGTAGTTCAGTACGGGGATCGAAGCCCCAGCATTTT.

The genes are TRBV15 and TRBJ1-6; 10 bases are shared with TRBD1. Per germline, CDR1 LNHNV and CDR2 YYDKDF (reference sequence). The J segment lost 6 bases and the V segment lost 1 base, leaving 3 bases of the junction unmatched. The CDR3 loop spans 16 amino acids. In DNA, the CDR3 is TGTGCCACCAGCAGAGGAGGGACAGGGGCTAATTCACCCCTCCACTTT. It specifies CATSRGGTGANSPLHF.

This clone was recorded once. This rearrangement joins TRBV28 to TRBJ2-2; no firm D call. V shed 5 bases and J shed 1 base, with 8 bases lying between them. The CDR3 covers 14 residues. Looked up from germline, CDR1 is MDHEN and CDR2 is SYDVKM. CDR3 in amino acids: CASSPRENTGELFF. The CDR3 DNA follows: TGTGCCAGCAGTCCGAGAGAGAACACCGGGGAGCTGTTTTTT.

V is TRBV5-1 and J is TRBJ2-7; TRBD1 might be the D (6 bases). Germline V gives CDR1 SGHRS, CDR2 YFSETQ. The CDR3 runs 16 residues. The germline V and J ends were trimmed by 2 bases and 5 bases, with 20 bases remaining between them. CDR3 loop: CASSFFRGGRDNEQYF. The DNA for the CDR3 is TGCGCCAGCAGCTTTTTTCGGGGTGGAAGGGACAACGAGCAGTACTTC.

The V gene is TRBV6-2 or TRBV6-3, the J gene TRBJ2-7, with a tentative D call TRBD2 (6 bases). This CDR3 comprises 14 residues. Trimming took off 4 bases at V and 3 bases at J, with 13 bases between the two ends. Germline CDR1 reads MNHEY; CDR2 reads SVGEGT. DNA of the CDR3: TGTGCCAGCAGTTGGAGGGCGGAATACTACGAGCAGTACTTC. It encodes CASSWRAEYYEQYF.

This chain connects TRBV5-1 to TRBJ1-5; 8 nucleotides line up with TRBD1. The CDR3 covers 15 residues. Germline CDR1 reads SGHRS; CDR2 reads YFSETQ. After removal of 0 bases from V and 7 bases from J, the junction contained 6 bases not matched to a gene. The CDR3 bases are TGCGCCAGCAGCTTGGATGGACAGGGCACCCAGCCCCAGCATTTT. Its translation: CASSLDGQGTQPQHF.

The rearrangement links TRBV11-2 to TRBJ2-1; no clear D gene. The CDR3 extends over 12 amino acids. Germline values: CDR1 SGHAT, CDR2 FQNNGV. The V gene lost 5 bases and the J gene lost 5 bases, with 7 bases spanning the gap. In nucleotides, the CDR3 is TGTGCCAGCAGCCTGGGCCACAATGAGCAGTTCTTC. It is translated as CASSLGHNEQFF.

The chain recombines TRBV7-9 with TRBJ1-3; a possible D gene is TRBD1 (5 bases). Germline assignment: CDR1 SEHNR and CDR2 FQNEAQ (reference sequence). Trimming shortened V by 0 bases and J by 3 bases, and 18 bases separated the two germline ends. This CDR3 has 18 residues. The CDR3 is CASSLAFPPGLDGNTIYF. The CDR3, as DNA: TGTGCCAGCAGCTTAGCTTTCCCGCCAGGGTTAGATGGAAACACCATATATTTT.

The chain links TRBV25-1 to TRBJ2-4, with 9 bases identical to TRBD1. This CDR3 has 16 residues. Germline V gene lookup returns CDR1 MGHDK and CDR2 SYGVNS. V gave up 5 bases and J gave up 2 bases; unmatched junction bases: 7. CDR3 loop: CASSPTGGMSKNIQYF. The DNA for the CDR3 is TGTGCCAGCAGTCCGACAGGGGGTATGTCCAAAAACATTCAGTACTTC.

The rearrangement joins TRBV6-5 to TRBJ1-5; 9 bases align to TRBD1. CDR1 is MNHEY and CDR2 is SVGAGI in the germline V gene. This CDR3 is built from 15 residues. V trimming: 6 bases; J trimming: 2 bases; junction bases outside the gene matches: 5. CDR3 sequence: CASRRTGDGNQPQHF. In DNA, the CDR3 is TGTGCCAGCAGGAGGACAGGGGACGGCAATCAGCCCCAGCATTTT.

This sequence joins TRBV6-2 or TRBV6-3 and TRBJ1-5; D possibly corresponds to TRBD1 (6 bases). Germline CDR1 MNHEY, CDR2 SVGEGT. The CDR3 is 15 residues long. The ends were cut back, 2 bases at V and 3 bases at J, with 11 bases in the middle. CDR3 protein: CASSYGGGHNQPQHF. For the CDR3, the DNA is TGTGCCAGCAGTTACGGCGGGGGCCACAATCAGCCCCAGCATTTT.

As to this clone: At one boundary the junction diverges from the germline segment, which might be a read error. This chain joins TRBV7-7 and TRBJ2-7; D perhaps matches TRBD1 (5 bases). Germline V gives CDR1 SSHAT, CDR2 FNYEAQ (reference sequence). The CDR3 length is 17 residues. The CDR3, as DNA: TGTGCTAGCAGCTTATCCCCCAGACGCTGGACGCAGGGCGAGCAGTACTTC. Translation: CASSLSPRRWTQGEQYF.

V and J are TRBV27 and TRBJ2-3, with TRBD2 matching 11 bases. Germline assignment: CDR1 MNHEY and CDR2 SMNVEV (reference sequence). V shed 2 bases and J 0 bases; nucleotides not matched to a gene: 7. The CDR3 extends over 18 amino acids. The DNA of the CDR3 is TGTGCCAGCAGTTTAAGGCTAGCGGGAGGTTCTAGCACAGATACGCAGTATTTT. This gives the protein CASSLRLAGGSSTDTQYF.

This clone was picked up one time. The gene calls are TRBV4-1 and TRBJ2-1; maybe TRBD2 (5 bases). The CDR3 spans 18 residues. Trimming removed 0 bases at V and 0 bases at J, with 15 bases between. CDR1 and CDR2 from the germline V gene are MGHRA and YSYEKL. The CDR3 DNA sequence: TGCGCCAGCAGCCAAGATAAATTACGAGGGAGCTCCTACAATGAGCAGTTCTTC. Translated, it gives CASSQDKLRGSSYNEQFF.

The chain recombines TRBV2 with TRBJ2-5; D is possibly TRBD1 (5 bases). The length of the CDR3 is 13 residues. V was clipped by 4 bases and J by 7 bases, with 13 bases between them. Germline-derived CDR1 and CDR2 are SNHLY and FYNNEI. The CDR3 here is CASSGQSLRTQYF. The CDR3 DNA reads TGTGCCAGCAGTGGACAGTCCCTGCGGACCCAGTACTTC.

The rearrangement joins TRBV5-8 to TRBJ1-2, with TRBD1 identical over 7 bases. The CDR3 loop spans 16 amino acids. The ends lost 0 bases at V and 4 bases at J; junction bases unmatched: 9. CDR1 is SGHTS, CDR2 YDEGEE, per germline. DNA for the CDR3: TGTGCCAGCAGCTTGGGACAGGGAGGCCTCAGCTATGGCTACACCTTC. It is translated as CASSLGQGGLSYGYTF.

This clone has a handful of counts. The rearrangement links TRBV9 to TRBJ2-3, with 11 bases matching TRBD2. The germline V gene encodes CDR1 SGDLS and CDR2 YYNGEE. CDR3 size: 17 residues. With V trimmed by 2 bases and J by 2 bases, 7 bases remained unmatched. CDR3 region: CASSVGIAGGATDTQYF. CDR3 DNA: TGTGCCAGCAGCGTCGGCATAGCGGGAGGGGCCACAGATACGCAGTATTTT.

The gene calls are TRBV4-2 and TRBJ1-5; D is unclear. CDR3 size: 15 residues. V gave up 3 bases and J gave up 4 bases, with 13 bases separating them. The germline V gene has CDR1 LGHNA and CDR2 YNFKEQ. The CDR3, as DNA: TGTGCCAGCAGCCACCTAGAGCGGGAAAATCAGCCCCAGCATTTT. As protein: CASSHLERENQPQHF.